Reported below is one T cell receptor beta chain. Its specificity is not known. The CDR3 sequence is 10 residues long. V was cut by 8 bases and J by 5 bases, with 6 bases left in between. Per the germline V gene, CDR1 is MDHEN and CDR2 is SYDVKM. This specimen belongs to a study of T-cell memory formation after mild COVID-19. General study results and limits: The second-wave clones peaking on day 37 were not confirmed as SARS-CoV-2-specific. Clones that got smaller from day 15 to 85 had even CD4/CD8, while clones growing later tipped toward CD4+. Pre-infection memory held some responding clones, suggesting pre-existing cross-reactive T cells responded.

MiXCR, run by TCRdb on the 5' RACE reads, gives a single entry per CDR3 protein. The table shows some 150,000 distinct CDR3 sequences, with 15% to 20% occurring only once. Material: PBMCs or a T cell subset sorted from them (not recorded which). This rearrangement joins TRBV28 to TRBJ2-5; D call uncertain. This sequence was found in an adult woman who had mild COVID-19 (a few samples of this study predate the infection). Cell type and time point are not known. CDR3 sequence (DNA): TGTGCCAGCGGAAGGGAGACCCAGTACTTC. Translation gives CASGRETQYF.